This TCR beta chain was identified in a study of blood T cell repertoires in COVID-19. Only in-frame clones appear in the TCRdb table, and some are missing; sequencing was by immunoSEQ multiplex PCR. This sample has more than 90,000 clones; about 90% occur once, and the top ten carry roughly 8%. This TCR derives from a human donor in a cohort sampled during active COVID-19. Sequences were obtained from peripheral blood.

This CDR3 is CASSKRLRGSNQPQHF. The CDR3 DNA reads TGTGCCAGCAGCAAGAGGTTGCGGGGGAGCAATCAGCCCCAGCATTTT. J is TRBJ1-5 and V is TRBV21-1. TRBV21-1 is tagged as a pseudogene. The CDR3 loop spans 16 amino acids.